Below, one T cell receptor beta chain is given with its context. Its matching antigen is unknown. The source of the sample is a study of cytomegalovirus exposure and HLA in healthy donors. Study in general: The 100 to 150 validation repertoires and the approximately 700 first-cohort repertoires shared a platform, a later analysis reported. Study findings and constraints: The classifier reportedly diagnosed cytomegalovirus status with high sensitivity and specificity. The authors listed approximately 160 TCR beta chains as cytomegalovirus-associated. Some public TCRs appeared in many individuals, while most sequences were rare.

Method: immunoSEQ multiplex PCR; TCRdb's copy keeps in-frame clones and lacks some. The table records roughly 240,000 clones, more than 75% of them present only once. The V and J ends lost 4 bases and 2 bases, in that order; junction bases with no gene match: 2. The CDR3 consists of 13 residues. CDR1 and CDR2 (germline): SNHLY, FYNNEI. Sequenced: PBMCs. J is TRBJ2-7 and V is TRBV2; 7 bases are shared with TRBD2. The receptor was derived from a man between 18 and 35 years old in good health and CMV-seronegative. CDR3 DNA sequence: TGTGCCAGCAGTGGGGAGGGTGCCTACGAGCAGTACTTC. It encodes CASSGEGAYEQYF.